The subject of this entry is one TCR beta chain. No antigen is known for it. Per-base quality was not reported, and no clone a single base away is much larger than it. The donors were 40 or so Caucasian individuals from Russia, aged roughly 6 to 90 years, who were systemically healthy. Each donor gave about 9.8 milliliters of peripheral blood, drawn into EDTA-treated Vacutainer tubes. Ficoll-Paque density-gradient centrifugation was used to isolate PBMCs, with at least 6 million per sample. Trizol reagent was used to extract total RNA from the PBMCs, yielding at least 6 micrograms per sample. For every donor, an aliquot of PBMCs went through flow cytometry to measure the percentages of naive CD45RAhigh/CD27high T cells. Clipping removes 5 bases from V and 0 bases from J, with 10 as the unmatched junction base count. The CDR3, cysteine through phenylalanine, is 18 amino acids long. The retained sequence is limited to the CDR3, 54 bases, with the frame set at the first base. The germline V gene specifies LGHNA as CDR1 and YSLEER as CDR2.

This sample is part of a study of blood T cells in healthy people across ages (dated by TCRdb to about 2015). Notes on the research overall: In model experiments, roughly one uniquely barcoded TCR beta cDNA molecule per two T cells was captured by template switching. Using deep sequencing normalized with unique cDNA molecular identifiers, the study measured how TCR beta repertoire diversity changes with age. The donors were split into four age groups: young (average about 15 years), middle-aged (about 40), aged (about 62) and long-lived (over 75). To avoid experimental bias, donors of different ages were randomly spread across the sequencing lanes. Two additional independent replicas of 1 million unique cDNA reads from the same blood draw were analyzed for two donors (one aged 18 to 30 and one aged 80 or older).

The library was produced with 5' RACE. TCRdb records Illumina HiSeq 2500 as the sequencer. The second PCR ran for about 7 to 11 cycles and used a J-beta primer mix along with a sample-barcoded 5' primer. A unique molecular identifier was introduced onto each TCR beta cDNA molecule by a template-switch 5' adaptor carrying 12 random nucleotides. Each sample yielded at least 2.5 million CDR3-containing paired-end reads. First-strand cDNA was synthesized from all RNA with the Mint cDNA synthesis kit, primed by a TRBC-specific oligonucleotide. All cDNA was treated with uracil-DNA glycosylase and then went through a first 18-cycle PCR with the universal primers M1SS and BC2_uni_R. The published analysis was carried out like this. Normalization of each sample was performed by random selection of 1 million high-quality reads, each carrying a distinct molecular identifier. Reads sharing molecular identifiers were discarded rather than binned into consensus sequences. CDR3 identification, clonotype clustering and error correction used MiTCR with a Q25 quality threshold and the strictest error-elimination algorithm. A nonparametric unseen species model with Euler transformation was used to estimate a lower bound on total TCR beta diversity. Through fastp at Q25 and MiXCR, TCRdb rebuilt clones from the public reads, retaining in-frame beta chains. Rows are combined by CDR3 protein, so each entry shows the most common genes and DNA. The V and J calls here are based on TCRdb, not the publication. For this sample the table gives roughly 2 million distinct CDR3 sequences, of which about 49% were detected only once. Approximately 2.1% of the sample is in the top ten clones.

Results the study describes overall, beyond this receptor: Because the CMV infection status of the donors was unknown, age-related changes in expanded clonotypes may potentially have been confounded. Estimates of total diversity from one million sequenced T cells were regarded as lower bounds and underestimates. Observed TCR beta diversity correlated strongly with the percentage of naive T cells measured by flow cytometry. Observed TCR beta diversity per million T cells fell roughly linearly with age, and a significant reduction was already apparent by age around 44. Compared with the aged group, the long-lived group had more naive CD4+ T cells, fewer expanded clones and increased TCR diversity, suggesting age selection. Since profiling was done on bulk unsorted PBMCs, naive and antigen-experienced compartments could not be conclusively compared.

This chain is built from TRBV4-3 and TRBJ2-6; TRBD2 fits 7 bases in the junction. This sequence was found in a woman in her forties in good health. Specimen: blood. CDR3 region: CASSLSERGNSGANVLTF. At the DNA level, the sequence is TGCGCCAGCAGCTTAAGCGAGCGGGGTAACTCTGGGGCCAACGTCCTGACTTTC.